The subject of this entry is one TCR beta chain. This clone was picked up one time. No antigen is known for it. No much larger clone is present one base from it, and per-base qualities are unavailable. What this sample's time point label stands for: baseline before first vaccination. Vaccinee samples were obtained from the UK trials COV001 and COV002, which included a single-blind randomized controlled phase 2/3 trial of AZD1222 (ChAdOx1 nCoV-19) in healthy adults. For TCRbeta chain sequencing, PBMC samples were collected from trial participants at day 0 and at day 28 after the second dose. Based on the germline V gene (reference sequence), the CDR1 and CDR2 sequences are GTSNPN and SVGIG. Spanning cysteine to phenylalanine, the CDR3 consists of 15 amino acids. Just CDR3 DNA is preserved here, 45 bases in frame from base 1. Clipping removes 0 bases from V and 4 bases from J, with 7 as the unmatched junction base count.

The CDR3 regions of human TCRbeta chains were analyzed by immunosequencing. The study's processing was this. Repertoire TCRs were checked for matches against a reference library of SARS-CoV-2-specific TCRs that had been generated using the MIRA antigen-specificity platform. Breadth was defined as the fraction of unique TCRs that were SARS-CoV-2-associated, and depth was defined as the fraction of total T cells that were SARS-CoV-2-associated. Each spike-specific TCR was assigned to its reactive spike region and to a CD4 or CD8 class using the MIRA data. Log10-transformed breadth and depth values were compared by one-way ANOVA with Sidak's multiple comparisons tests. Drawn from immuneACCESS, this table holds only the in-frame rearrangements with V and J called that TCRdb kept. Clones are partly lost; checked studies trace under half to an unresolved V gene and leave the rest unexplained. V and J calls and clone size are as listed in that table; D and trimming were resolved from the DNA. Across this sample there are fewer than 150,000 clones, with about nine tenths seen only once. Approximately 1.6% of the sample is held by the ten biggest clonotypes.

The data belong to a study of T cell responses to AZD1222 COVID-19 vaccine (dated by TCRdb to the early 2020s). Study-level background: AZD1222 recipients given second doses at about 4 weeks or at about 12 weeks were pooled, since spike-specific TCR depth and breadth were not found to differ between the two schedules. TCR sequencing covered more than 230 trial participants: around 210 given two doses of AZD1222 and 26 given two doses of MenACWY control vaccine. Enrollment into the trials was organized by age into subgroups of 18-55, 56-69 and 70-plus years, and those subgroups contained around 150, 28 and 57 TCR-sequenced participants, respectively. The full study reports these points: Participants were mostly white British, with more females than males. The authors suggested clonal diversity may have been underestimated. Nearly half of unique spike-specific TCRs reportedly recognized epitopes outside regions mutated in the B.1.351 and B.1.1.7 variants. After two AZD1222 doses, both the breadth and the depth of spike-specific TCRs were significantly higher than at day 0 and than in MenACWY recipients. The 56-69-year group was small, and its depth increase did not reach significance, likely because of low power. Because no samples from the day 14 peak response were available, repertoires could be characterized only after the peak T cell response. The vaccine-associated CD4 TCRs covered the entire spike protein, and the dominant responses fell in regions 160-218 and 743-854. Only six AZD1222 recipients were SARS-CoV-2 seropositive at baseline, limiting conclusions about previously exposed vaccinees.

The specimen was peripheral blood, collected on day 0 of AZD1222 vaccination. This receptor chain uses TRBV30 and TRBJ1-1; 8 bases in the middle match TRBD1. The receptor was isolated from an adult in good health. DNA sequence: TGTGCCTGGAGTGTACAGGCAGGGGGCATCACTGAAGCTTTCTTT. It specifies CAWSVQAGGITEAFF.